These 28 T cell receptor beta chains came from one sample sequenced in a study of blood T cell repertoires in COVID-19. Assay used: immunoSEQ multiplex PCR; TCRdb lists only in-frame clones, some missing. The sample lists a few hundred thousand clones, approximately 85% occurring once. The source material was peripheral blood. Source of these receptors: a man aged 50 or older with active or convalescent COVID-19.

The chain is built from TRBV4-1 and TRBJ1-2, with 7 bases that match TRBD1. V lost 1 base to trimming and J lost 2 bases; unmatched junction nucleotides: 4. This CDR3 has 15 amino acids. Germline V CDR1 and CDR2: MGHRA, YSYEKL. The CDR3 sequence is CASSQGRDRNYGYTF. CDR3 nucleotide sequence: TGCGCCAGCAGCCAAGGCCGGGACAGAAACTATGGCTACACCTTC.

The chain joins TRBV15 to TRBJ1-2; D gene ambiguous. The CDR3 sequence is 15 residues long. V gave up 0 bases and J gave up 4 bases, with 12 bases separating them. Germline V lookup: CDR1 LNHNV, CDR2 YYDKDF (reference sequence). The DNA for the CDR3 is TGTGCCACCAGCAGAGATATAGGGAGTCCCTATGGCTACACCTTC. This gives the protein CATSRDIGSPYGYTF.

The rearrangement uses TRBV20-1 and TRBJ2-2, with TRBD1 as a possible D gene (5 bases). V was shortened by 3 bases and J by 4 bases, with 9 bases between the two germline ends. CDR1 and CDR2 (germline): DFQATT, SNEGSKA (reference sequence). CDR3 length equals 13 residues. This chain's CDR3 is CSASRQTTGELFF. CDR3 nucleotides: TGCAGTGCTAGTAGACAGACCACCGGGGAGCTGTTTTTT.

V is TRBV5-8 and J is TRBJ2-5, with 9 positions matching TRBD2. Germline values: CDR1 SGHTS, CDR2 YDEGEE. This CDR3 is 18 amino acids long. Trimming removed 4 bases from V and 5 bases from J; junction bases left unmatched: 18. The CDR3 nucleotides are TGTGCCAGCAGCCGTCACGTTCCGGCGGGAGGGCCGGGGGAGACCCAGTACTTC. Its translation: CASSRHVPAGGPGETQYF.

The chain combines TRBV11-2 with TRBJ2-1, with 7 positions matching TRBD2. The germline V gene has CDR1 SGHAT and CDR2 FQNNGV. The CDR3 spans 16 residues. Germline trimming cut 5 bases from V and 5 bases from J; bases unmatched to any gene: 12. CDR3 loop: CASSPAGGRVNNEQFF. CDR3 DNA: TGTGCCAGCAGCCCGGCCGGGGGGAGGGTTAACAATGAGCAGTTCTTC.

This chain joins TRBV7-9 and TRBJ1-1; 9 bases are a match to TRBD1. The germline gives CDR1 SEHNR, CDR2 FQNEAQ (reference sequence). CDR3 size: 15 residues. The trim removed 5 bases at V and 1 base at J, leaving 5 bases unmatched. CDR3 sequence reads: CASSRGTGKNTEAFF. The CDR3 DNA reads TGTGCCAGCAGCCGAGGGACAGGGAAGAACACTGAAGCTTTCTTT.

The chain has TRBV4-3 and TRBJ2-1, with D possibly matching TRBD2 (5 bases). V lost 0 bases, J lost 9 bases, and 9 bases lay in between. Germline values: CDR1 LGHNA, CDR2 YSLEER. The CDR3 runs 13 residues. CDR3 nucleotide sequence: TGCGCCAGCAGCCAAGAACTAGGAGGTGAGCAGTTCTTC. Translation: CASSQELGGEQFF.

The chain recombines TRBV29-1 with TRBJ2-2; D possibly corresponds to TRBD1 (5 bases). The CDR3 is 12 residues long. The V end lost 6 bases, the J end lost 4 bases, and 9 bases lay between the germline ends. Germline CDR1 reads SQVTM; CDR2 reads ANQGSEA. Here the CDR3 reads CSVQGGTGELFF. The DNA for the CDR3 is TGCAGCGTGCAGGGTGGCACCGGGGAGCTGTTTTTT.

The V gene is TRBV6-5, the J gene TRBJ1-2, with D tentatively TRBD1 (6 bases). Germline V gene lookup returns CDR1 MNHEY and CDR2 SVGAGI. V was trimmed by 5 bases and J by 2 bases, leaving 15 bases between them. The CDR3 covers 15 residues. CDR3 nucleotides: TGTGCCAGCAGTACCTCGGACAGCCGAAACTATGGCTACACCTTC. It is translated as CASSTSDSRNYGYTF.

This clone was seen a few times. V gene TRBV15 combines with J gene TRBJ2-7; the D gene is possibly TRBD2 (7 bases). The CDR3 is 15 residues long. Germline V gene sequence: CDR1 LNHNV, CDR2 YYDKDF (reference sequence). Deletions cut 5 bases from V and 3 bases from J, with 17 bases between. The CDR3 nucleotides are TGTGCCACCAGCGGGGGGGCGAAAAAGTACTACGAGCAGTACTTC. Its protein product is CATSGGAKKYYEQYF.

The chain uses TRBV10-2 and TRBJ2-7; D might be TRBD1 (6 bases). This CDR3 comprises 13 residues. Germline V gene data show CDR1 as WSHSY and CDR2 as SAAADI. V shed 6 bases and J shed 6 bases, with 15 bases lying between them. The chain's CDR3 is CASSRTDIGEQYF. The DNA of the CDR3 is TGCGCCAGCAGCAGGACAGACATCGGCGAGCAGTACTTC.

As DNA, the CDR3 is TGTGCCATCAGTCAGAACACCTACGAGCAGTACTTC. Its protein product is CAISQNTYEQYF. The chain joins TRBV10-3 to TRBJ2-7; D is unresolved. CDR3 length: 12 residues. CDR1 and CDR2 from the germline V gene are ENHRY and SYGVKD. V lost 5 bases, J lost 2 bases, and 7 bases lay in between.

V is TRBV7-9 and J is TRBJ1-5; D might be TRBD1 (5 bases). This CDR3 has 15 residues. Germline V gene data show CDR1 as SEHNR and CDR2 as FQNEAQ (reference sequence). V shed 8 bases and J shed 2 bases, with 16 bases lying between them. The CDR3 region is CASQLGGVGNQPQHF. CDR3 nucleotide sequence: TGTGCCAGCCAGCTGGGGGGGGTTGGCAATCAGCCCCAGCATTTT.

V gene TRBV19 combines with J gene TRBJ2-3; TRBD2 agrees at 13 bases. Germline V CDR1 and CDR2: LNHDA, SQIVND (reference sequence). The CDR3 is made up of 17 amino acids. J was trimmed by 3 bases and V by 0 bases; bases with no gene match: 3. Here the CDR3 DNA reads TGTGCCAGTAGTATAGAAACTAGCGGGAGGGGTACAGATACGCAGTATTTT. This translates into CASSIETSGRGTDTQYF.

This clone was seen just once. V usage is TRBV10-3 and J usage is TRBJ2-7; 7 nucleotides line up with TRBD1. CDR1 and CDR2 (germline): ENHRY, SYGVKD. The CDR3 runs 13 residues. Trimming took 7 bases from V and 5 from J; bases not matched to a gene: 8. This CDR3 reads CAITKGASNEQYF. The CDR3 DNA reads TGTGCCATCACAAAGGGGGCGAGCAACGAGCAGTACTTC.

V is TRBV19 and J is TRBJ2-3; a possible D gene is TRBD2 (6 bases). V was shortened by 1 base and J by 6 bases, with 8 bases between the two germline ends. The CDR3 loop spans 13 amino acids. The V gene's germline CDR1 is LNHDA and CDR2 SQIVND (reference sequence). The CDR3 DNA reads TGTGCCAGTAGTATAGCGGGAGCCGATACGCAGTATTTT. Amino acids: CASSIAGADTQYF.

The rearrangement joins TRBV11-3 to TRBJ2-1, with TRBD2 matching 11 bases. The CDR3 runs 15 residues. The trim removed 3 bases at V and 7 bases at J, leaving 5 bases unmatched. Germline V lookup: CDR1 SGHNT, CDR2 YENEEA. CDR3 sequence: CASSFRLAGLNEQFF. As DNA, the CDR3 is TGTGCCAGCAGCTTCCGACTAGCGGGACTAAATGAGCAGTTCTTC.

V usage is TRBV12-3 or TRBV12-4 and J usage is TRBJ1-4; TRBD1 might be the D (6 bases). V lost 2 bases to trimming and J lost 14 bases, with 12 bases between them. The length of the CDR3 is 12 residues. The CDR3 DNA reads as TGTGCCAGCAGTTTATATGGGGGCTTGCTGTTTTTT. Its protein is CASSLYGGLLFF.

The genes are TRBV5-1 and TRBJ2-1; the D gene is possibly TRBD1 (6 bases). CDR3 length: 14 amino acids. Deletions cut 4 bases from V and 7 bases from J, with 15 bases between. Germline V gene sequence: CDR1 SGHRS, CDR2 YFSETQ. The CDR3 nucleotides read TGCGCCAGCAGCACACAGGGTACTAATAATGAGCAGTTCTTC. Protein product: CASSTQGTNNEQFF. The entire variable domain, with the rest obtained from reference TRBV5-1 and TRBJ2-1, is as follows: KAGVTQTPRYLIKTRGQQVTLSCSPISGHRSVSWYQQTPGQGLQFLFEYFSETQRNKGNFPGRFSGRQFSNSRSEMNVSTLELGDSALYLCASSTQGTNNEQFFGPGTRLTVL.

The V and J genes are TRBV9 and TRBJ1-2; 7 bases are a match to TRBD1. The ends lost 4 bases at V and 0 bases at J; junction bases unmatched: 9. Per the germline V gene, CDR1 is SGDLS and CDR2 is YYNGEE. CDR3 length: 16 residues. The CDR3 sequence: CASSPPGTVANYGYTF. CDR3 nucleotide sequence: TGTGCCAGCAGCCCGCCCGGGACAGTTGCTAACTATGGCTACACCTTC.

This clone was seen just once. The V and J genes are TRBV7-9 and TRBJ1-2; no definite D call. The CDR3 contains 11 residues. The ends were cut back, 5 bases at V and 1 base at J, with 2 bases in the middle. CDR1 is SEHNR, CDR2 FQNEAQ, per germline (reference sequence). Here the CDR3 DNA reads TGTGCCAGCAGCCATAACTATGGCTACACCTTC. Translating gives CASSHNYGYTF.

This chain joins TRBV4-2 and TRBJ1-2, with a tentative D call TRBD1 (5 bases). The CDR3 length is 14 residues. With 3 bases removed from V and 2 bases from J, the gap between germline ends came to 10 bases. Germline lookup yields CDR1 LGHNA and CDR2 YNFKEQ. The CDR3 coding sequence is TGTGCCAGCAGCCACCTGACAGAAAACTATGGCTACACCTTC. Its translation: CASSHLTENYGYTF.

This clone showed up just a few times. This rearrangement joins TRBV5-6 to TRBJ1-1; D not certain. V lost 0 bases, J lost 6 bases, and 9 bases lay in between. The CDR3 loop spans 13 amino acids. From germline, CDR1 is SGHDT and CDR2 YYEEEE. The CDR3 nucleotides are TGTGCCAGCAGCTTGGAACTGCTCCCTGAAGCTTTCTTT. Its translation: CASSLELLPEAFF.

The chain links TRBV29-1 to TRBJ2-3; 8 nucleotides agree with TRBD2. CDR3 length equals 16 residues. The junction had 10 bases not matched to a gene; V was cut back by 1 base and J by 4 bases. Looked up from germline, CDR1 is SQVTM and CDR2 is ANQGSEA. The DNA of the CDR3 is TGCAGCGTTGAAGCCCCCTTGAGCGGGAGTTCAGATACGCAGTATTTT. It encodes CSVEAPLSGSSDTQYF.

V usage is TRBV3-1 (or the pseudogene TRBV3-2) and J usage is TRBJ2-2; no reliable D call. Germline V CDR1 and CDR2: LGHDT, YNNKEL (reference sequence). Trimming took off 2 bases at V and 3 bases at J, with 10 bases between the two ends. The CDR3 length is 15 residues. The CDR3 spells CASSQPESDTGELFF. CDR3 coding DNA: TGTGCCAGCAGCCAACCCGAATCGGACACCGGGGAGCTGTTTTTT.

The chain employs TRBV7-6 and TRBJ2-1; tentative D call: TRBD1 (6 bases). This CDR3 region has 17 residues. Trimming took 4 bases from V and 2 from J, leaving 18 bases between them. CDR1 is SGHVS and CDR2 is FNYEAQ in the germline V gene. The CDR3 sequence: CASSSRRGTVTYNEQFF. CDR3 sequence (DNA): TGTGCCAGCAGCTCCCGAAGGGGGACGGTAACCTACAATGAGCAGTTCTTC.

The chain recombines TRBV28 with TRBJ2-7; the match to TRBD1 covers 8 bases. Germline assignment: CDR1 MDHEN and CDR2 SYDVKM. With V trimmed by 6 bases and J by 0 bases, 1 base remained unmatched. The CDR3 consists of 13 residues. The CDR3, as DNA: TGTGCCAGCAGAGGACAGGGCTCCTACGAGCAGTACTTC. This sequence encodes CASRGQGSYEQYF.

The V gene is TRBV6-2 or TRBV6-3, the J gene TRBJ2-5; possible D gene TRBD2, 6 bases. The length of the CDR3 is 16 residues. Germline-derived CDR1 and CDR2 are MNHEY and SVGEGT. Trimming pared 2 bases from V and 1 base from J, leaving 14 bases between. Here the CDR3 DNA reads TGTGCCAGCAGTTACGGCGGGGCAGCGGGCCAAGAGACCCAGTACTTC. Translation: CASSYGGAAGQETQYF.